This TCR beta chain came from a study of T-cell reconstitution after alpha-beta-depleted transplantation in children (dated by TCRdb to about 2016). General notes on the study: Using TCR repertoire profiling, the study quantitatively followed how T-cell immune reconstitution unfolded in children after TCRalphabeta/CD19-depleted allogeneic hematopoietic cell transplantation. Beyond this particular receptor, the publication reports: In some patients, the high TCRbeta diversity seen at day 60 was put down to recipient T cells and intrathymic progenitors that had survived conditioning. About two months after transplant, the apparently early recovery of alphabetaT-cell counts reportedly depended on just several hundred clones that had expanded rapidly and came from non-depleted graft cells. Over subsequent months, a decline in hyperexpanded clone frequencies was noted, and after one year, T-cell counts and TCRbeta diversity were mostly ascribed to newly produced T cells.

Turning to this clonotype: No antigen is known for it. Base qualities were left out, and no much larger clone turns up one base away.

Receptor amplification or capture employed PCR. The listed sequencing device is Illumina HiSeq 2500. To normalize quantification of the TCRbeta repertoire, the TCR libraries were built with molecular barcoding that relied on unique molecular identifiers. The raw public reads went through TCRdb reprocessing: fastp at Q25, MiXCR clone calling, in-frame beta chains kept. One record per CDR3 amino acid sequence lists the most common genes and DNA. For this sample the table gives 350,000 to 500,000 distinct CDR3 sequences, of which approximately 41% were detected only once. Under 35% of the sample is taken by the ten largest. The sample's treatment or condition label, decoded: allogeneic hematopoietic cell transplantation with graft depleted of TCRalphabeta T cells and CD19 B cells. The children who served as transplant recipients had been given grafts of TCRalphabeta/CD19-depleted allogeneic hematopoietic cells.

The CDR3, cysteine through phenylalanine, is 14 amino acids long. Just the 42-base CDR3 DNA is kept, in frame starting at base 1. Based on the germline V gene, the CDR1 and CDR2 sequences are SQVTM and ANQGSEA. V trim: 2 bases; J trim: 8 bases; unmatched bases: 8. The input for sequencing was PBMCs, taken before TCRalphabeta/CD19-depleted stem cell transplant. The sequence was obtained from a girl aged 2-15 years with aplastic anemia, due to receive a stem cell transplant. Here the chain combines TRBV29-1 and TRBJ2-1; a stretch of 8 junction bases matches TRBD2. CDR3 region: CSVESLAGFDEQFF. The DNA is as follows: TGCAGCGTTGAAAGTCTAGCGGGTTTCGATGAGCAGTTCTTC.